The T cell receptor (beta chain) under discussion was sequenced for a study of T cell responses to AZD1222 COVID-19 vaccine. Data came from immunoSEQ multiplex PCR; TCRdb stores just in-frame clones and leaves some out. The data hold 180,000 or so clones, with more than 75% observed a single time. A note on this clone: The antigen is not known.

Trimming cost V 0 bases and J 2 bases, with 11 bases left between them. This CDR3 contains 16 residues. Germline V CDR1 and CDR2: SGHVS, FQNEAQ. Combined were second doses at about 4 or about 12 weeks. General observations from the study: Spike-specific TCR repertoires showed rising breadth and depth after two AZD1222 doses. All repertoire sampling was performed exclusively after the peak T cell response.

The receptor's source is an adult who received the AZD1222 COVID-19 vaccine. The J gene is TRBJ1-5, the V gene TRBV7-8; no reliable D call. Sequences were derived from peripheral blood, sampled 28 days after the second AZD1222 dose. CDR3 sequence (DNA): TGTGCCAGCAGCTTAGCGTTAGGCGAGGGCAATCAGCCCCAGCATTTT. Protein: CASSLALGEGNQPQHF.